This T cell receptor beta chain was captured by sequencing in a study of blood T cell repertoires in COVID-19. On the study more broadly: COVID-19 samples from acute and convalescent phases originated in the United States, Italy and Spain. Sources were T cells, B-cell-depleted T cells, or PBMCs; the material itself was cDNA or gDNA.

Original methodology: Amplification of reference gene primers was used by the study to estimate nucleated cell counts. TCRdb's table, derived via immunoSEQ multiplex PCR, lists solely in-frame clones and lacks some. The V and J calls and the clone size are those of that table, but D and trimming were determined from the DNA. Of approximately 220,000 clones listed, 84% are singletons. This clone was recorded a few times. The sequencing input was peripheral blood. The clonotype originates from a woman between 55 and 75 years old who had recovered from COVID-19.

The CDR3 nucleotides are TGCGCCAGCAGCCAAGTCGCGGGGGCAAGCTACGAGCAGTACTTC. Amino acid sequence: CASSQVAGASYEQYF. The rearrangement links TRBV4-3 to TRBJ2-7; a possible D gene is TRBD2 (7 bases). CDR1 LGHNA and CDR2 YSLEER come from the germline V gene. The V end was cut by 1 base, the J end by 3 bases, with 13 bases between. This CDR3 is 15 amino acids long.